This section outlines one T cell receptor beta chain sequence together with its context. Original data processing: Reference gene primers were amplified, and this amplification served to estimate nucleated cell counts. The data were produced by immunoSEQ multiplex PCR, yet TCRdb's version contains in-frame clones alone and is incomplete. The V and J calls and clone size were taken over from that table, and D and trimming were inferred from the DNA. The sample shows roughly 6,100 clones, 80% to 85% of them seen only once. V lost 2 bases to trimming and J lost 0 bases; unmatched junction nucleotides: 15. The CDR3 extends over 20 amino acids. CDR1 and CDR2 (germline): GTSNPN, SVGIG (reference sequence). The data belong to a study of blood T cell repertoires in COVID-19. Study in general: Researchers got acute and convalescent COVID-19 samples from the United States, Italy and Spain. Sources were T cells, B-cell-depleted T cells, or PBMCs; the material itself was cDNA or gDNA.

The clonotype originates from a human donor with active COVID-19. The donor label of this sample is uncertain. The V call is TRBV30, the J call TRBJ2-7, with 14 bases matching TRBD2. Sequencing was carried out using peripheral blood. The CDR3 region is CAWSPPGQTSGRGSSYEQYV. CDR3 in DNA: TGTGCCTGGAGTCCCCCGGGACAGACTAGCGGGAGGGGGAGCTCCTACGAGCAGTACGTC.